This T cell receptor beta chain was obtained from a study of Ad26.COV2.S vaccination and SARS-CoV-2 variants. This clone was found once. Its cognate antigen is unknown. Whole-study results and caveats: Overall T cell responses may have been underestimated by the analyses of TCR breadth and depth.

Measured with immunoSEQ multiplex PCR; TCRdb has only the in-frame clones, and not every one. The table has under 500,000 clones, roughly 90% seen once. Treatment in this sample: 15 to 20 received Ad26.COV2.S at low or high dose, single or two shots; 5 received placebo; per-sample allocation not given. The investigators took samples on day 63 after the first vaccine or placebo injection. J was trimmed by 5 bases and V by 4 bases; bases with no gene match: 7. CDR3 size: 15 residues. Germline V gene sequence: CDR1 SGHTA, CDR2 FQGNSA. Source: peripheral blood, taken in a trial of Ad26.COV2.S vaccine versus placebo. This chain connects TRBV7-2 to TRBJ1-5; 8 nucleotides align to TRBD1. This sequence originates from a person between 18 and 60 years old who received the Ad26.COV2.S COVID-19 vaccine or a placebo. CDR3 sequence: CASSWTGSDHQPQHF. The CDR3, as DNA: TGTGCCAGCAGCTGGACAGGGAGTGATCATCAGCCCCAGCATTTT.